A single sample gave rise to the 32 T cell receptor beta chains below, sequenced in a study of response to subunit inactivated influenza vaccine. TCRdb analysed the RT-PCR reads with MiXCR anew, one entry per CDR3 protein. The sample has approximately 300,000 distinct CDR3 sequences, roughly 20% seen once. The sequencing used PBMCs from blood, collected approximately 22 months after vaccination. All receptors derive from a man between 45 and 75 years old who received an inactivated influenza vaccine.

This clonotype was picked up a small number of times. The rearrangement uses TRBV20-1 and TRBJ2-3; TRBD2 matches 10 bases. CDR3 length: 17 amino acids. V lost 3 bases to trimming and J lost 3 bases; unmatched junction nucleotides: 12. Germline CDR1 is DFQATT and CDR2 is SNEGSKA (reference sequence). The DNA for the CDR3 is TGCAGTGCTAGGGGAGAGAGCGGGAGGGCCTTAACAGATACGCAGTATTTT. Amino acid sequence: CSARGESGRALTDTQYF.

The rearrangement links TRBV25-1 to TRBJ2-3, with 16 bases lining up with TRBD2. This CDR3 is built from 20 residues. The V gene's germline CDR1 is MGHDK and CDR2 SYGVNS. V gave up 3 bases and J gave up 4 bases; unmatched junction bases: 13. The DNA of the CDR3 is TGTGCCAGCAGTGATGGGACTAGCGGGAGGGCCGGGGTTCTGGCAGATACGCAGTATTTT. Amino acids: CASSDGTSGRAGVLADTQYF.

The table lists this clonotype with a few counts. The chain employs TRBV9 and TRBJ1-1; the match to TRBD1 covers 7 bases. The germline CDR1 and CDR2 sequences are SGDLS and YYNGEE. J was trimmed by 2 bases and V by 0 bases; bases with no gene match: 4. This CDR3 spans 15 amino acids. The CDR3 reads CASSVGGTANTEAFF. CDR3 DNA sequence: TGTGCCAGCAGCGTAGGAGGGACAGCCAACACTGAAGCTTTCTTT.

The chain couples TRBV20-1 to TRBJ2-2; perhaps D is TRBD1 or TRBD2 (5 bases each). CDR3 length equals 15 residues. V gave up 5 bases and J gave up 1 base, with 14 bases separating them. Germline CDR1 reads DFQATT; CDR2 reads SNEGSKA (reference sequence). Written as DNA, the CDR3 is TGCAGTGCTGGCACGGGGCATGGGAACACCGGGGAGCTGTTTTTT. Its protein product is CSAGTGHGNTGELFF.

The V and J genes are TRBV28 and TRBJ2-7, with a tentative D call TRBD2 (6 bases). Trimming left V 8 bases short and J 0 bases short, with 17 bases between. Germline V CDR1 and CDR2: MDHEN, SYDVKM. CDR3 size: 15 residues. The CDR3 DNA sequence: TGTGCCAGCTACGGGTCCGGCGGGACCTCCTACGAGCAGTACTTC. This encodes CASYGSGGTSYEQYF. The entire variable domain, with the rest obtained from reference TRBV28 and TRBJ2-7, is as follows: DVKVTQSSRYLVKRTGEKVFLECVQDMDHENMFWYRQDPGLGLRLIYFSYDVKMKEKGDIPEGYSVSREKKERFSLILESASTNQTSMYLCASYGSGGTSYEQYFGPGTRLTVT.

This clonotype was detected only once. V and J are TRBV15 and TRBJ2-3; no definite D call. Germline loops: CDR1 LNHNV, CDR2 YYDKDF (reference sequence). The CDR3 runs 13 residues. V lost 0 bases to trimming and J lost 6 bases, with 7 bases between them. Here the CDR3 reads CATSRDEGDTQYF. Written as DNA, the CDR3 is TGTGCCACCAGCAGAGATGAAGGGGATACGCAGTATTTT.

This clonotype was seen a few times. The chain links TRBV4-2 to TRBJ1-3; D is unresolved. The V end lost 6 bases, the J end lost 0 bases, and 9 bases lay between the germline ends. The CDR3 spans 14 residues. The germline CDR1 and CDR2 sequences are LGHNA and YNFKEQ. The CDR3 protein is CASRPDLSGNTIYF. CDR3 sequence (DNA): TGTGCCAGCAGGCCGGACCTCTCTGGAAACACCATATATTTT.

This chain uses TRBV7-9 with TRBJ1-2, with a tentative D call TRBD1 (6 bases). V lost 4 bases and J 6 bases, leaving 12 bases between the germline ends. Germline V gene data show CDR1 as SEHNR and CDR2 as FQNEAQ (reference sequence). The CDR3 is 13 residues long. CDR3 DNA: TGTGCCAGCAGCTCTGGGGGGGCGCATGGCTACACCTTC. As protein: CASSSGGAHGYTF.

This sequence joins TRBV24-1 and TRBJ2-2; TRBD1 or TRBD2 may be the D gene (6 bases each). The length of the CDR3 is 18 residues. V lost 2 bases, J lost 0 bases, and 15 bases lay in between. Germline V CDR1 and CDR2: KGHDR, SFDVKD. CDR3 region: CATSDSPEGGANTGELFF. In nucleotides, the CDR3 is TGTGCCACCAGTGATTCTCCTGAGGGGGGAGCGAACACCGGGGAGCTGTTTTTT.

This clonotype appeared a few times. J is TRBJ1-1 and V is TRBV7-2; TRBD1 matches at 12 bases. CDR3 length: 17 amino acids. Germline V gene lookup returns CDR1 SGHTA and CDR2 FQGNSA. V was pared by 4 bases and J by 10 bases, with 16 bases of the junction left unmatched. This CDR3 reads CASSYAGTGGLPSTAFF. The DNA of the CDR3 is TGTGCCAGCAGCTACGCCGGGACAGGGGGCCTCCCCTCGACAGCTTTCTTT.

CDR3 region: CASSLSVSTDTQYF. The CDR3 coding sequence is TGTGCCAGCAGCTTAAGTGTCAGCACAGATACGCAGTATTTT. V and J are TRBV7-9 and TRBJ2-3; D is ambiguous. Germline CDR1 SEHNR, CDR2 FQNEAQ (reference sequence). V dropped 2 bases and J dropped 0 bases, with 6 bases sitting between them. The CDR3 runs to 14 residues. The full variable domain, rest sourced from reference TRBV7-9 and TRBJ2-3, is DTGVSQNPRHKITKRGQNVTFRCDPISEHNRLYWYRQTLGQGPEFLTYFQNEAQLEKSRLLSDRFSAERPKGSFSTLEIQRTEQGDSAMYLCASSLSVSTDTQYFGPGTRLTVL.

The rearrangement joins TRBV7-9 to TRBJ2-4, with D possibly matching TRBD1 (5 bases). From germline, CDR1 is SEHNR and CDR2 FQNEAQ (reference sequence). V dropped 1 base and J dropped 3 bases, with 7 bases sitting between them. The length of the CDR3 is 14 residues. CDR3 DNA sequence: TGTGCCAGCAGCTTAGTCGACAGCAAAAACATTCAGTACTTC. Its protein product is CASSLVDSKNIQYF.

This chain uses TRBV6-2 or TRBV6-3 with TRBJ1-2, with a tentative D call TRBD1 (5 bases). CDR1 and CDR2 from the germline V gene are MNHEY and SVGEGT. V lost 5 bases to trimming and J lost 0 bases, with 7 bases between them. This CDR3 has 13 residues. Here the CDR3 DNA reads TGTGCCAGCAGTGACAGTACTAACTATGGCTACACCTTC. This codes for CASSDSTNYGYTF.

The V call is TRBV2, the J call TRBJ1-2, with D possibly matching TRBD1 (6 bases). In germline, CDR1 is SNHLY, CDR2 FYNNEI. Trimming shortened V by 7 bases and J by 0 bases, and 12 bases separated the two germline ends. This CDR3 spans 14 amino acids. The CDR3 is CASTGATTNYGYTF. The CDR3 bases are TGTGCCAGCACAGGGGCCACGACTAACTATGGCTACACCTTC.

V and J are TRBV12-3 or TRBV12-4 and TRBJ1-5; D gene uncertain. This CDR3 region has 13 residues. The ends were cut back, 5 bases at V and 7 bases at J, with 12 bases in the middle. The CDR3, as DNA: TGTGCCAGCAGTCAAGGGAACAAACAGCCCCAGCATTTT. Translating gives CASSQGNKQPQHF.

V usage is TRBV7-2 and J usage is TRBJ1-1; D remains ambiguous. This CDR3 spans 16 amino acids. Trimming shortened V by 1 base and J by 0 bases, and 12 bases separated the two germline ends. Looked up from germline, CDR1 is SGHTA and CDR2 is FQGNSA. CDR3 sequence reads: CASSLEYGFMNTEAFF. The CDR3 DNA follows: TGTGCCAGCAGCTTAGAGTATGGGTTCATGAACACTGAAGCTTTCTTT.

This chain links TRBV6-5 with TRBJ2-7; D is possibly TRBD1 or TRBD2 (9 bases each). The CDR3 runs 18 residues. Per the germline V gene, CDR1 is MNHEY and CDR2 is SVGAGI. Trimming took off 5 bases at V and 7 bases at J, with 30 bases between the two ends. Written as DNA, the CDR3 is TGTGCCAGCAGTACGGACAGGGGCATCAGCGGGAGGTTAGGAGAGCAGTACTTC. Its translation is CASSTDRGISGRLGEQYF.

With regard to this clonotype: One junction end disagrees with the germline gene, perhaps due to a read error. This CDR3 is CSAYRFLAINIQYF. The CDR3 nucleotides are TGCAGTGCGTACAGATTTTTAGCCATAAACATTCAGTACTTC. This rearrangement joins TRBV20-1 to TRBJ2-4, with no clear D. In germline, CDR1 is DFQATT, CDR2 SNEGSKA (reference sequence). This CDR3 is built from 14 residues.

Only a few counts were recorded for this clonotype. The genes are TRBV6-5 and TRBJ1-4, with 7 bases fitting TRBD1. Germline CDR1 is MNHEY and CDR2 is SVGAGI. Germline trimming cut 2 bases from V and 7 bases from J; bases unmatched to any gene: 10. CDR3 size: 16 residues. The CDR3 DNA sequence: TGTGCCAGCAGTTACACGGACAGGCGGAAGGGTGAAAAACTGTTTTTT. Protein product: CASSYTDRRKGEKLFF.

This clonotype has more than one count but fewer than ten. DNA of the CDR3: TGTGCCAGCAGCTTGCGGTTTGGACAGCTGAACTATGGCTACACCTTC. Amino acid sequence: CASSLRFGQLNYGYTF. This sequence joins TRBV5-5 and TRBJ1-2, with TRBD1 as a possible D gene (6 bases). This CDR3 is 16 amino acids long. Germline lookup yields CDR1 SGHKS and CDR2 YYEKEE (reference sequence). Trimming took 1 base from V and 2 from J, leaving 15 bases between them.

As concerns this clonotype: One end of the junction varies from germline; a read error may be responsible. The J gene is TRBJ2-1, the V gene TRBV29-1, with TRBD1 matching over 9 bases. The CDR3 is made up of 17 amino acids. The germline V gene has CDR1 SQVTM and CDR2 ANQGSEA. CDR3 region: CSVEQAITGGSFNEQFF. DNA of the CDR3: TGCAGCGTTGAACAAGCTATCACAGGGGGCTCCTTCAATGAGCAGTTCTTC.

The chain has TRBV5-6 and TRBJ1-1, with TRBD1 matching over 7 bases. The J segment lost 10 bases and the V segment lost 3 bases, leaving 12 bases of the junction unmatched. CDR3 length: 14 residues. Per the germline V gene, CDR1 is SGHDT and CDR2 is YYEEEE. The CDR3 protein is CASSSSRGTEGAFF. The DNA of the CDR3 is TGTGCCAGCAGCTCGAGTAGGGGGACAGAGGGAGCTTTCTTT.

This clonotype was observed a few times. The chain carries TRBV20-1 and TRBJ2-7; D unclear. CDR1 is DFQATT, CDR2 SNEGSKA, per germline (reference sequence). Trimming left V 6 bases short and J 2 bases short, with 11 bases between. This CDR3 has 12 residues. CDR3 DNA: TGCAGTGCCGCCGACGGACCCTACGAGCAGTACTTC. It encodes CSAADGPYEQYF.

The sample holds a few counts of this clonotype. The chain combines TRBV7-8 with TRBJ1-1, with D hard to call. The germline V gene encodes CDR1 SGHVS and CDR2 FQNEAQ. Trimming stripped 0 bases from V and 0 bases from J, with 8 bases between. The CDR3 runs 15 residues. This chain's CDR3 is CASSLASGMNTEAFF. CDR3 coding DNA: TGTGCCAGCAGCTTAGCGTCAGGCATGAACACTGAAGCTTTCTTT.

This chain links TRBV7-2 with TRBJ2-5; 8 bases are a match to TRBD2. CDR1 is SGHTA and CDR2 is FQGNSA in the germline V gene. Trimming took 5 bases from V and 4 from J; bases not matched to a gene: 12. The CDR3 has 16 residues. This chain's CDR3 is CASSPGTSVRLETQYF. The CDR3 region has the DNA TGTGCCAGCAGCCCGGGGACTAGTGTTCGTCTAGAGACCCAGTACTTC.

The rearrangement joins TRBV29-1 to TRBJ1-2; D is ambiguous. V was clipped by 2 bases and J by 5 bases, with 9 bases between them. CDR1 SQVTM and CDR2 ANQGSEA come from the germline V gene. The CDR3 has 12 residues. The CDR3 sequence is CSVESVRYGYTF. The CDR3, as DNA: TGCAGCGTTGAATCCGTACGGTATGGCTACACCTTC. The whole variable domain, filled in from reference TRBV29-1 and TRBJ1-2, reads SAVISQKPSRDICQRGTSLTIQCQVDSQVTMMFWYRQQPGQSLTLIATANQGSEATYESGFVIDKFPISRPNLTFSTLTVSNMSPEDSSIYLCSVESVRYGYTFGSGTRLTVV.

V gene TRBV20-1 combines with J gene TRBJ1-1; D gene ambiguous. Trimming left V 4 bases short and J 2 bases short, with 17 bases between. Per germline, CDR1 DFQATT and CDR2 SNEGSKA (reference sequence). The CDR3 length is 15 residues. CDR3 coding DNA: TGCAGTGCTAAAAGCCACGGAGGAGCTAACACTGAAGCTTTCTTT. Translating it yields CSAKSHGGANTEAFF.

Only a few counts were recorded for this clonotype. The rearrangement joins TRBV4-3 to TRBJ1-1; perhaps TRBD1 as D (6 bases). Per the germline V gene, CDR1 is LGHNA and CDR2 is YSLEER. The CDR3 runs to 16 residues. V was cut by 0 bases and J by 4 bases, with 15 bases left in between. The CDR3 DNA follows: TGCGCCAGCAGCCAAGACCCAGGGGCGAGGTTCACTGAAGCTTTCTTT. Translation: CASSQDPGARFTEAFF.

CDR3 sequence: CSATKGGAGLNTEAFF. The DNA for the CDR3 is TGCAGTGCAACTAAAGGTGGGGCAGGGCTGAACACTGAAGCTTTCTTT. This rearrangement joins TRBV20-1 to TRBJ1-1; maybe TRBD1 (5 bases). Trimming left V 6 bases short and J 0 bases short, with 20 bases between. CDR1 is DFQATT and CDR2 is SNEGSKA in the germline V gene (reference sequence). The CDR3 has 16 amino acids.

This chain uses TRBV20-1 with TRBJ2-7, with a possible D match to TRBD2 (5 bases). The CDR3 runs to 14 residues. Germline V gene data show CDR1 as DFQATT and CDR2 as SNEGSKA (reference sequence). V was shortened by 6 bases and J by 4 bases, with 19 bases between the two germline ends. CDR3 DNA sequence: TGCAGTGCACCGCGGAGCGGTCTAGATTACGAGCAGTACTTC. Its protein product is CSAPRSGLDYEQYF.

CDR3 sequence (DNA): TGCGCCAGCAGCCCGGACGTCGTCTACGAGCAGTACTTC. Its translation is CASSPDVVYEQYF. The chain recombines TRBV5-1 with TRBJ2-7; no reliable D call. The V gene's germline CDR1 is SGHRS and CDR2 YFSETQ. The CDR3 has 13 amino acids. Trimming took 4 bases from V and 3 from J, leaving 11 bases between them. The whole variable domain, filled in from reference TRBV5-1 and TRBJ2-7, reads KAGVTQTPRYLIKTRGQQVTLSCSPISGHRSVSWYQQTPGQGLQFLFEYFSETQRNKGNFPGRFSGRQFSNSRSEMNVSTLELGDSALYLCASSPDVVYEQYFGPGTRLTVT.

This clonotype has only a few counts. V is TRBV12-3 or TRBV12-4 and J is TRBJ1-1; D gene ambiguous. This CDR3 spans 13 amino acids. The germline V and J ends were trimmed by 6 bases and 3 bases, with 11 bases remaining between them. CDR3 bases: TGTGCCAGCAGGTCGACTGGGTACACTGAAGCTTTCTTT. This translates into CASRSTGYTEAFF.